This T cell receptor beta chain was sequenced for a study of blood T cell repertoires in COVID-19. Here immunoSEQ multiplex PCR was the method, and the copy in TCRdb shows in-frame clones only, minus some. This table holds hundreds of thousands of clones, 88% found once. Trimming took 8 bases from V and 4 from J; bases not matched to a gene: 3. Per germline, CDR1 ENHRY and CDR2 SYGVKD. CDR3 size: 12 residues. The rearrangement links TRBV10-3 to TRBJ1-2, with 8 bases fitting TRBD1. The clonotype was recovered from a woman aged 55-69 years who had recovered from COVID-19. The sample taken for sequencing was PBMCs or T cells enriched from blood (not recorded which). The CDR3 loop is CAISDRAYGYTF. DNA for the CDR3: TGTGCCATCTCGGACAGGGCCTATGGCTACACCTTC.